These 31 T cell receptor beta chains came from one sample sequenced in a study of blood T cell repertoires in COVID-19. Profiling relied on immunoSEQ multiplex PCR, and the TCRdb table lists in-frame clones only, not all of them. Altogether fewer than 90,000 clones are present, over 75% being singletons, with the ten largest covering 5.5% to 7.5%. Sequenced: peripheral blood. These receptors all come from a man between 65 and 85 years old with acute or convalescent COVID-19.

This chain joins TRBV18 and TRBJ2-7; the D gene is possibly TRBD1 (6 bases). CDR3 size: 14 residues. Trimming removed 3 bases from V and 6 bases from J, with 15 bases in between. Germline CDR1 KGHSH, CDR2 LQKENI. DNA of the CDR3: TGTGCCAGCTCACCGGGGGCGGGCGGTCTCGAGCAGTACTTC. Its protein is CASSPGAGGLEQYF.

The CDR3: CASSLGGTSATYEQYF. The CDR3 DNA reads TGCGCCAGCAGCTTGGGCGGGACTAGCGCAACCTACGAGCAGTACTTC. This chain uses TRBV5-1 with TRBJ2-7, with 10 positions matching TRBD2. Germline V gene sequence: CDR1 SGHRS, CDR2 YFSETQ. The CDR3 spans 16 residues. Trimming removed 0 bases from V and 2 bases from J; junction bases left unmatched: 5.

The chain joins TRBV10-1 to TRBJ2-1, with unresolved D. This CDR3 region has 11 residues. Germline V gene lookup returns CDR1 WNHNN and CDR2 SYGVQD (reference sequence). Trimming took 9 bases from V and 4 from J, leaving 7 bases between them. Here the CDR3 DNA reads TGCGCCAGTCTAGGATACAATGAGCAGTTCTTC. It encodes CASLGYNEQFF.

The chain combines TRBV2 with TRBJ2-3; 8 bases line up with TRBD2. The CDR3 sequence is 13 residues long. Germline CDR1 SNHLY, CDR2 FYNNEI. The V and J ends lost 8 bases and 4 bases, in that order; junction bases with no gene match: 5. CDR3 nucleotides: TGTGCCAGCGTACGGGGGGGGTCAGATACGCAGTATTTT. Its protein is CASVRGGSDTQYF.

The chain couples TRBV30 to TRBJ1-6; a weak D match, TRBD1 (5 bases). Germline V lookup: CDR1 GTSNPN, CDR2 SVGIG (reference sequence). V lost 0 bases to trimming and J lost 13 bases, with 10 bases between them. The CDR3 is 12 residues long. The CDR3 loop is CAWSVKGIPLHF. The CDR3 nucleotides are TGTGCCTGGAGTGTAAAGGGGATCCCCCTCCACTTT.

The gene calls are TRBV19 and TRBJ2-2, with D maybe TRBD1 (6 bases). Germline values: CDR1 LNHDA, CDR2 SQIVND (reference sequence). The CDR3 extends over 14 amino acids. Deletions cut 4 bases from V and 4 bases from J, with 10 bases between. The DNA of the CDR3 is TGTGCCAGTAGTAAGACAGGATCCACCGGGGAGCTGTTTTTT. Its translation: CASSKTGSTGELFF.

Worth noting for this clone: Additional DNA sequences in this sample encode the identical CDR3. V gene TRBV5-6 combines with J gene TRBJ2-1; 7 bases align to TRBD2. With V trimmed by 2 bases and J by 6 bases, 8 bases remained unmatched. Germline loops: CDR1 SGHDT, CDR2 YYEEEE. The CDR3 is 15 residues long. CDR3 protein: CASSFGSGRGNEQFF. The CDR3 bases are TGTGCCAGCAGCTTCGGTAGCGGGCGGGGCAATGAGCAGTTCTTC. Full variable domain (missing parts from reference TRBV5-6 and TRBJ2-1): DAGVTQSPTHLIKTRGQQVTLRCSPKSGHDTVSWYQQALGQGPQFIFQYYEEEERQRGNFPDRFSGHQFPNYSSELNVNALLLGDSALYLCASSFGSGRGNEQFFGPGTRLTVL.

The V gene is TRBV19, the J gene TRBJ2-7, with 12 bases identical to TRBD2. CDR1 LNHDA and CDR2 SQIVND come from the germline V gene (reference sequence). The CDR3 is 15 residues long. J gave up 0 bases and V 5 bases, and 2 bases lay outside the gene matches. This CDR3 is CASSRLAGASYEQYF. As DNA, the CDR3 is TGTGCCAGTAGTCGACTAGCGGGGGCCTCCTACGAGCAGTACTTC. The entire variable domain, with the rest obtained from reference TRBV19 and TRBJ2-7, is as follows: DGGITQSPKYLFRKEGQNVTLSCEQNLNHDAMYWYRQDPGQGLRLIYYSQIVNDFQKGDIAEGYSVSREKKESFPLTVTSAQKNPTAFYLCASSRLAGASYEQYFGPGTRLTVT.

This clone has just a few counts. This chain uses TRBV7-9 with TRBJ2-2; D unclear. The CDR3 is 14 amino acids. Trimming removed 5 bases at V and 1 base at J, with 8 bases between. Looked up from germline, CDR1 is SEHNR and CDR2 is FQNEAQ (reference sequence). This CDR3 is CASSSRRNTGELFF. The CDR3 DNA reads as TGTGCCAGCAGCAGCCGGAGGAACACCGGGGAGCTGTTTTTT.

This rearrangement joins TRBV9 to TRBJ1-6; D is uncertain. This CDR3 spans 14 amino acids. Germline CDR1 reads SGDLS; CDR2 reads YYNGEE. V was trimmed by 0 bases and J by 7 bases, leaving 8 bases between them. The CDR3 protein is CASSVDGKNSPLHF. The CDR3, as DNA: TGTGCCAGCAGCGTAGATGGCAAAAATTCACCCCTCCACTTT.

V and J are TRBV5-6 and TRBJ1-1; no firm D call. Germline CDR1 is SGHDT and CDR2 is YYEEEE. Trimming removed 4 bases from V and 6 bases from J, with 16 bases in between. There are 14 residues in the CDR3. Written as DNA, the CDR3 is TGTGCCAGCAGCCCCGCTGGCTTCGTCTCTGAAGCTTTCTTT. This codes for CASSPAGFVSEAFF.

The gene calls are TRBV11-2 and TRBJ2-5, with unresolved D. CDR3 length equals 13 residues. The V end lost 0 bases, the J end lost 5 bases, and 7 bases lay between the germline ends. Germline lookup yields CDR1 SGHAT and CDR2 FQNNGV. Here the CDR3 reads CASSLELSETQYF. CDR3 in DNA: TGTGCCAGCAGCTTAGAACTTTCGGAGACCCAGTACTTC.

As for this clone: At one end, the junction sequence differs from germline, possibly due to a read error. The chain employs TRBV9 and TRBJ2-2; 10 bases line up with TRBD2. The CDR3 is made up of 18 amino acids. Germline-derived CDR1 and CDR2 are SGDLS and YYNGEE. CDR3 protein: CASSSRAGGRSGTVELFF. The CDR3 region has the DNA TGTGCCAGCAGCTCGCGAGCGGGAGGGAGATCGGGTACCGTGGAGCTGTTTTTT.

The V gene is TRBV6-5, the J gene TRBJ1-5; 8 bases map to TRBD1. This CDR3 region has 13 residues. CDR1 is MNHEY, CDR2 SVGAGI, per germline. Germline trimming cut 6 bases from V and 9 bases from J; bases unmatched to any gene: 7. CDR3 loop: CASRFTGGGPQHF. The CDR3 region has the DNA TGTGCCAGCAGATTTACAGGGGGAGGGCCCCAGCATTTT.

This clone was counted a few times. The chain combines TRBV5-6 with TRBJ1-3, with D unclear. The CDR3 consists of 17 residues. Trimming stripped 3 bases from V and 1 base from J, with 17 bases between. Germline assignment: CDR1 SGHDT and CDR2 YYEEEE. The CDR3 is CASSYRPGLRSGNTIYF. CDR3 nucleotides: TGTGCCAGCAGCTATCGACCGGGTCTGAGGTCTGGAAACACCATATATTTT.

V gene TRBV12-5 combines with J gene TRBJ2-2, with 9 bases that match TRBD1. Looked up from germline, CDR1 is LGHNT and CDR2 is FRNRAP. The V and J ends lost 0 bases and 2 bases, in that order; junction bases with no gene match: 10. This CDR3 contains 19 residues. The CDR3: CASGLVLYRGRSNTGELFF. CDR3 DNA: TGTGCTAGTGGTTTGGTACTCTACAGGGGGCGCAGTAACACCGGGGAGCTGTTTTTT.

This sequence joins TRBV2 and TRBJ2-1; 12 nucleotides line up with TRBD2. Trimming at V came to 9 bases and at J to 9 bases, leaving 9 bases not matched to a gene. The CDR3 sequence is 14 residues long. CDR1 and CDR2 from the germline V gene are SNHLY and FYNNEI. The CDR3 loop is CASSMGLAGGEQFF. The CDR3 nucleotides read TGTGCCAGTTCGATGGGACTAGCGGGCGGTGAGCAGTTCTTC.

The chain is built from TRBV2 and TRBJ2-5, with TRBD2 matching over 12 bases. The CDR3 loop spans 14 amino acids. The J segment lost 5 bases and the V segment lost 7 bases, leaving 5 bases of the junction unmatched. Germline assignment: CDR1 SNHLY and CDR2 FYNNEI. For the CDR3, the DNA is TGTGCCAGCAATGGACTAGCGGGGCGTGAGACCCAGTACTTC. Amino acids: CASNGLAGRETQYF.

V usage is TRBV10-3 and J usage is TRBJ1-3; D perhaps matches TRBD1 (6 bases). Germline V gene sequence: CDR1 ENHRY, CDR2 SYGVKD. Trimming removed 3 bases at V and 4 bases at J, with 13 bases between. The CDR3 runs to 15 residues. The CDR3 sequence is CAISDGGPRGNTIYF. CDR3 in DNA: TGTGCCATCAGTGATGGGGGCCCCCGAGGAAACACCATATATTTT.

The chain combines TRBV6-2 or TRBV6-3 with TRBJ2-2, with D perhaps TRBD1 (6 bases). The germline V gene encodes CDR1 MNHEY and CDR2 SVGEGT. Trimming shortened V by 2 bases and J by 1 base, and 11 bases separated the two germline ends. The CDR3 consists of 16 residues. In nucleotides, the CDR3 is TGTGCCAGCAGTTACCGAGAACAGGGGAACACCGGGGAGCTGTTTTTT. This sequence encodes CASSYREQGNTGELFF.

J is TRBJ1-2 and V is TRBV6-6; D uncertain. The CDR3 length is 16 residues. Germline values: CDR1 MNHNY, CDR2 SVGAGI (reference sequence). V was shortened by 0 bases and J by 2 bases, with 13 bases between the two germline ends. The CDR3, as DNA: TGTGCCAGCAGTTACTCCTCGGGAGGGCACAACTATGGCTACACCTTC. As protein: CASSYSSGGHNYGYTF.

The V gene is TRBV5-1, the J gene TRBJ1-5, with D unclear. V was clipped by 0 bases and J by 6 bases, with 13 bases between them. CDR3 length: 15 residues. The germline gives CDR1 SGHRS, CDR2 YFSETQ. The CDR3, as DNA: TGCGCCAGCAGCTTGGAATGGGGAGGTAGTCAGCCCCAGCATTTT. Amino acids: CASSLEWGGSQPQHF.

DNA of the CDR3: TGTGCCAGCAAACCCCGGGACTCCTACGAGCAGTACTTC. It specifies CASKPRDSYEQYF. This rearrangement joins TRBV6-5 to TRBJ2-7, with D possibly TRBD2 on 5 matching bases. Germline CDR1 reads MNHEY; CDR2 reads SVGAGI. V was shortened by 7 bases and J by 0 bases, with 10 bases between the two germline ends. This CDR3 comprises 13 residues.

The chain links TRBV4-3 to TRBJ2-7; D perhaps matches TRBD2 (6 bases). There are 15 residues in the CDR3. With 1 base removed from V and 5 bases from J, the gap between germline ends came to 15 bases. Germline CDR1 LGHNA, CDR2 YSLEER. In nucleotides, the CDR3 is TGCGCCAGCAGCCAAGCTAGCGTTGGTGCCCACGAGCAGTACTTC. As protein: CASSQASVGAHEQYF.

The chain joins TRBV7-2 to TRBJ2-7; TRBD2 matches 11 bases. The CDR3 totals 16 residues. The V and J ends lost 1 base and 4 bases, in that order; junction bases with no gene match: 6. The germline gives CDR1 SGHTA, CDR2 FQGNSA. The CDR3 DNA reads TGTGCCAGCAGCTTAGATTGGGCTAGCGGGGGGTACGAGCAGTACTTC. Protein: CASSLDWASGGYEQYF.

The J gene is TRBJ1-1, the V gene TRBV6-5; TRBD1 might be the D (5 bases). Trimming stripped 6 bases from V and 1 base from J, with 6 bases between. CDR3 size: 12 residues. CDR1 and CDR2 (germline): MNHEY, SVGAGI. The CDR3 DNA is TGTGCCAGCAGCGACAGGAACACTGAAGCTTTCTTT. Translating it yields CASSDRNTEAFF.

This clone has a single count. V is TRBV6-1 and J is TRBJ1-2; 7 bases fit TRBD1. Germline assignment: CDR1 MNHNS and CDR2 SASEGT. The CDR3 is made up of 14 amino acids. V was clipped by 1 base and J by 5 bases; unmatched bases: 4. CDR3: CASSEEGARYGYTF. The CDR3 nucleotides are TGTGCCAGCAGTGAAGAGGGGGCCCGGTATGGCTACACCTTC.

This clone appeared a single time. The chain is built from TRBV19 and TRBJ1-2; the match to TRBD1 covers 8 bases. Germline V gene data show CDR1 as LNHDA and CDR2 as SQIVND (reference sequence). This CDR3 has 12 amino acids. The ends lost 4 bases at V and 8 bases at J; junction bases unmatched: 3. CDR3 DNA sequence: TGTGCCAGTAGTACAGGGGGCGTCGGCTACACCTTC. Protein product: CASSTGGVGYTF.

This chain uses TRBV9 with TRBJ1-4, with D tentatively TRBD1 (6 bases). Between the trimmed V and J ends, which lost 1 base and 5 bases, there was a span of 12 bases. Germline V gene lookup returns CDR1 SGDLS and CDR2 YYNGEE. The length of the CDR3 is 15 residues. The CDR3 region is CASSVLGQDNEKLFF. The DNA for the CDR3 is TGTGCCAGCAGCGTATTGGGACAAGACAATGAAAAACTGTTTTTT.

The chain joins TRBV20-1 to TRBJ2-1; 7 positions match TRBD1. V trimming: 3 bases; J trimming: 7 bases; junction bases outside the gene matches: 9. This CDR3 has 14 amino acids. Germline assignment: CDR1 DFQATT and CDR2 SNEGSKA (reference sequence). The CDR3: CSASQQGIGNEQFF. The CDR3 nucleotides are TGCAGTGCTAGTCAACAGGGGATCGGGAATGAGCAGTTCTTC.

This clone is a singleton in its sample. The chain combines TRBV7-9 with TRBJ2-3; D might be TRBD2 (7 bases). Trimming took 5 bases from V and 1 from J, leaving 19 bases between them. The CDR3 length is 17 residues. Germline V CDR1 and CDR2: SEHNR, FQNEAQ (reference sequence). The CDR3 DNA reads TGTGCCAGCAGCACCATGACACAGGGAGGGGGCACAGATACGCAGTATTTT. This translates into CASSTMTQGGGTDTQYF.